This TCR beta chain was observed in a study of blood T cell repertoires in COVID-19. Study-wide context: The samples span acute and convalescent COVID-19 from the United States, Italy and Spain.

This clone was seen once. The CDR3 has 17 amino acids. The V and J ends lost 5 bases and 5 bases, in that order; junction bases with no gene match: 13. The V gene's germline CDR1 is MDHEN and CDR2 SYDVKM. Study processing details: Amplification from reference gene primers served as the basis for estimated nucleated cell counts. Sequenced by immunoSEQ multiplex PCR; TCRdb stores in-frame clones only, minus some. That table gives V, J and clone size, and the DNA gave D and trimming. The sample holds just over 300,000 clones, around 90% seen once. The chain combines TRBV28 with TRBJ2-7, with 12 bases lining up with TRBD1. The sample comprised peripheral blood. This sequence originates from a young man with active or convalescent COVID-19. Written as DNA, the CDR3 is TGTGCCAGCAGTACACCCCCGGGGACAGGGGGCGACCACGAGCAGTACTTC. It yields the protein CASSTPPGTGGDHEQYF.